These 10 T cell receptor beta chains came from one sample sequenced in a study of shared clonotypes between healthy human individuals. Generated by immunoSEQ multiplex PCR, the TCRdb table keeps only in-frame clones and is missing some. The table has about 2.1 million clones, around 95% seen once. Terminally differentiated effector memory CD45RA+ cells were left out of the naive CD8 fraction, which was CD45RO-negative and positively selected for CCR7. The sequenced sample was naive CD8+ T cells from PBMCs. The receptors shown here come from a man younger than 30 in good health. Some clones in this sample may be carry-over from other donors' samples.

The chain joins TRBV28 to TRBJ2-5; 7 positions match TRBD2. V was clipped by 6 bases and J by 3 bases; unmatched bases: 10. The CDR3 contains 15 residues. CDR1 and CDR2 (germline): MDHEN, SYDVKM. The CDR3 DNA is TGTGCCAGCAGCCTCCTCTCGCTAGCGGAAGAGACCCAGTACTTC. Its protein is CASSLLSLAEETQYF. The full variable domain, with the rest looked up from reference TRBV28 and TRBJ2-5, is DVKVTQSSRYLVKRTGEKVFLECVQDMDHENMFWYRQDPGLGLRLIYFSYDVKMKEKGDIPEGYSVSREKKERFSLILESASTNQTSMYLCASSLLSLAEETQYFGPGTRLLVL.

This chain connects TRBV4-3 to TRBJ1-4, with D uncertain. The CDR3 covers 16 residues. V lost 4 bases and J lost 5, with 17 bases in between. The germline V gene encodes CDR1 LGHNA and CDR2 YSLEER. This chain's CDR3 is CASSLNGGGINEKLFF. The CDR3 DNA is TGCGCCAGCAGCCTAAACGGCGGAGGGATAAATGAAAAACTGTTTTTT.

The chain recombines TRBV23-1 with TRBJ1-5; D is possibly TRBD1 (6 bases). TRBV23-1 counts as an open reading frame of uncertain function. V lost 8 bases, J lost 2 bases, and 10 bases lay in between. The CDR3 runs 13 residues. The CDR3 DNA reads TGCGCCAGCCGGTACAGGGGCAATCAGCCCCAGCATTTT. This sequence encodes CASRYRGNQPQHF.

Of note for this clone: This same CDR3 is encoded by further DNA sequences in the sample. The chain combines TRBV27 with TRBJ2-7; D is undetermined. V gave up 6 bases and J gave up 4 bases, with 13 bases separating them. Germline lookup yields CDR1 MNHEY and CDR2 SMNVEV (reference sequence). The CDR3 extends over 13 amino acids. CDR3 sequence (DNA): TGTGCCAGCAGCTCAGGACCTGGTTACGAGCAGTACTTC. Amino acids: CASSSGPGYEQYF.

The rearrangement joins TRBV28 to TRBJ2-5; no reliable D call. The CDR3 has 15 amino acids. Germline CDR1 and CDR2: MDHEN and SYDVKM. Trimming stripped 4 bases from V and 5 bases from J, with 17 bases between. As DNA, the CDR3 is TGTGCCAGCAGTTCTTGGCGGAGCCAAAGGGAGACCCAGTACTTC. Its protein product is CASSSWRSQRETQYF.

This chain joins TRBV9 and TRBJ2-1; tentative D call: TRBD2 (5 bases). V lost 5 bases to trimming and J lost 6 bases, with 18 bases between them. The CDR3 length is 15 residues. The V gene's germline CDR1 is SGDLS and CDR2 YYNGEE. CDR3: CASSGGSRAANEQFF. Written as DNA, the CDR3 is TGTGCCAGCAGTGGAGGATCTCGGGCCGCCAATGAGCAGTTCTTC.

A single count supports this clone. The V gene is TRBV7-3, the J gene TRBJ2-3; 8 bases line up with TRBD2. CDR3 length: 16 amino acids. Germline V gene lookup returns CDR1 SGHTA and CDR2 FQGTGA. The ends lost 5 bases at V and 4 bases at J; junction bases unmatched: 11. This CDR3 reads CASSLSAGGSPDTQYF. CDR3 DNA: TGTGCCAGCAGCCTCTCGGCGGGAGGTTCCCCAGATACGCAGTATTTT.

The CDR3 loop reads CSVVPGPRRETQYF. CDR3 bases: TGCAGCGTTGTCCCCGGGCCCCGTAGGGAGACCCAGTACTTC. The rearrangement joins TRBV29-1 to TRBJ2-5, with D unresolved. This CDR3 contains 14 residues. V lost 4 bases, J lost 5 bases, and 17 bases lay in between. CDR1 is SQVTM and CDR2 is ANQGSEA in the germline V gene.

V is TRBV5-6 and J is TRBJ2-1; the match to TRBD2 covers 10 bases. The V gene end was trimmed by 3 bases and the J gene end by 8 bases; junction bases not matched to a gene: 8. CDR1 and CDR2 from the germline V gene are SGHDT and YYEEEE. The CDR3 covers 15 residues. This CDR3 is CASSSGTSVLHEQFF. The CDR3 DNA reads TGTGCCAGCAGCTCCGGGACTAGCGTGCTCCATGAGCAGTTCTTC.

The chain joins TRBV28 to TRBJ2-1; D unclear. Germline CDR1 reads MDHEN; CDR2 reads SYDVKM. V lost 4 bases and J 5 bases, leaving 18 bases between the germline ends. The CDR3 extends over 16 amino acids. CDR3 sequence: CASSWTAETSDNEQFF. CDR3 nucleotide sequence: TGTGCCAGCAGTTGGACGGCTGAAACAAGCGACAATGAGCAGTTCTTC.